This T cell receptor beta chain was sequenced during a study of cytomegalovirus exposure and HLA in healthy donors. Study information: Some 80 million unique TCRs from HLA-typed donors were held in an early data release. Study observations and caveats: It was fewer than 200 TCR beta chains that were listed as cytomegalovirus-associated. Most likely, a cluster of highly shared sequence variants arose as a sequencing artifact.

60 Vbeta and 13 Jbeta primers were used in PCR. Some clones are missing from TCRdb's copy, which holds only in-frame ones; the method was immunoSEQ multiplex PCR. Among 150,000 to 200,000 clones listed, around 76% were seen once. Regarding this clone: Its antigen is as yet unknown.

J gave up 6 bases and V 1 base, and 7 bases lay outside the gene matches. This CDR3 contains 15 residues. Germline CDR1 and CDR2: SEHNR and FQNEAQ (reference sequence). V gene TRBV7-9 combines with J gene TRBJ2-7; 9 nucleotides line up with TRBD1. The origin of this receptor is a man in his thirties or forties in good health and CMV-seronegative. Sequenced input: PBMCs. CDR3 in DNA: TGTGCCAGCAGCTTAGTGTTGGGACAGGGAAGCGAGCAGTACTTC. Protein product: CASSLVLGQGSEQYF.